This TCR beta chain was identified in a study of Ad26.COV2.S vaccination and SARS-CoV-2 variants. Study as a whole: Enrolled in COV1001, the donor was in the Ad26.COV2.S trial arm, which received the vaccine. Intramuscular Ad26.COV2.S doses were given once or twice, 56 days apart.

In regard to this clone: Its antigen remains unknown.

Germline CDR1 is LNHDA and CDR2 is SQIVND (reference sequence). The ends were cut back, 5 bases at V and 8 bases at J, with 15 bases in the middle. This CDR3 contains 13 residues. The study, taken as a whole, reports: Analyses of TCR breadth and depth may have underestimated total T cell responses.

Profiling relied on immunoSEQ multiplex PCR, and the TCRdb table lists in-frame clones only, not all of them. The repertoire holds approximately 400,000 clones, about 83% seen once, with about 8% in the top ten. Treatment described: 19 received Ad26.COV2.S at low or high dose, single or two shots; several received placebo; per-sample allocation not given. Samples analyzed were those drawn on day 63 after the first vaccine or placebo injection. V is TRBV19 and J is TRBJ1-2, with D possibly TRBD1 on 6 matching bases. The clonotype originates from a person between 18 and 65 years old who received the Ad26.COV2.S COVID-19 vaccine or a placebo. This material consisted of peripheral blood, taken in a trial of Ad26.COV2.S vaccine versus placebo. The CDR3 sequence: CASSLRQARGYTF. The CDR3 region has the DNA TGTGCCAGTAGTCTCAGACAGGCGCGAGGCTACACCTTC. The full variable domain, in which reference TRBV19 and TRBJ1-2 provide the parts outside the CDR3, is DGGITQSPKYLFRKEGQNVTLSCEQNLNHDAMYWYRQDPGQGLRLIYYSQIVNDFQKGDIAEGYSVSREKKESFPLTVTSAQKNPTAFYLCASSLRQARGYTFGSGTRLTVV.